Each of the 27 T cell receptor beta chains below was sequenced from the same sample in a study of T cell responses to AZD1222 COVID-19 vaccine (TCRdb year 2021). The library was made by the immunoSEQ multiplex PCR assay. The immuneACCESS repertoire file appears here via TCRdb, limited to in-frame rearrangements. These files lack a portion of the clones; in checked studies, under half of the deficit traces to unresolved V genes, and the cause of the others is not known. This sample gives 150,000 to 200,000 clones in total; around 94% of them show up just once. Jointly, the top ten make up about 1.5% of the sample. The label giving this sample's time point can be read as: about 28 days (+/-7) after the second vaccine dose. Sequencing was performed on peripheral blood, taken 28 days after the second AZD1222 dose. The receptors stem from an adult who received the AZD1222 COVID-19 vaccine.

J is TRBJ1-1 and V is TRBV9; D remains unclear. Between the trimmed V and J ends, which lost 5 bases and 0 bases, there was a span of 14 bases. Germline lookup yields CDR1 SGDLS and CDR2 YYNGEE. There are 15 residues in the CDR3. The CDR3 region is CASRLTGYVNTEAFF. The DNA of the CDR3 is TGTGCCAGCAGGTTAACTGGATACGTGAACACTGAAGCTTTCTTT. The full variable domain, its missing parts supplied by reference TRBV9 and TRBJ1-1, is DSGVTQTPKHLITATGQRVTLRCSPRSGDLSVYWYQQSLDQGLQFLIQYYNGEERAKGNILERFSAQQFPDLHSELNLSSLELGDSALYFCASRLTGYVNTEAFFGQGTRLTVV.

The rearrangement uses TRBV29-1 and TRBJ1-1; TRBD1 matches 10 bases. The V segment lost 6 bases and the J segment 2 bases; nucleotides outside the gene matches: 3. Germline V gives CDR1 SQVTM, CDR2 ANQGSEA. This CDR3 comprises 13 residues. In DNA form, the CDR3 reads TGCAGCGTGACGACAGGGGGCAACACTGAAGCTTTCTTT. This translates into CSVTTGGNTEAFF. The full variable domain, in which reference TRBV29-1 and TRBJ1-1 provide the parts outside the CDR3, is SAVISQKPSRDICQRGTSLTIQCQVDSQVTMMFWYRQQPGQSLTLIATANQGSEATYESGFVIDKFPISRPNLTFSTLTVSNMSPEDSSIYLCSVTTGGNTEAFFGQGTRLTVV.

This chain connects TRBV6-5 to TRBJ1-2; possibly TRBD1 for D (6 bases). V gave up 6 bases and J gave up 7 bases, with 9 bases separating them. Germline assignment: CDR1 MNHEY and CDR2 SVGAGI. This CDR3 has 11 residues. The CDR3 loop is CASRQGGGYTF. The CDR3 coding sequence is TGTGCCAGCAGACAGGGCGGTGGCTACACCTTC.

The chain has TRBV11-2 and TRBJ1-2; a weak D match, TRBD1 (5 bases). The ends were cut back, 6 bases at V and 8 bases at J, with 13 bases in the middle. CDR3 length: 12 residues. The germline V gene encodes CDR1 SGHAT and CDR2 FQNNGV. Here the CDR3 reads CASRLTAGGYTF. The CDR3 bases are TGTGCCAGCAGGCTGACAGCCGGAGGCTACACCTTC.

The J gene is TRBJ1-5, the V gene TRBV19; no firm D call. This CDR3 is built from 13 residues. V was trimmed by 5 bases and J by 0 bases, leaving 5 bases between them. The germline V gene encodes CDR1 LNHDA and CDR2 SQIVND (reference sequence). CDR3 residues: CASSYSSNQPQHF. The CDR3 DNA reads TGTGCCAGTAGTTACAGTAGCAATCAGCCCCAGCATTTT.

V usage is TRBV12-3 or TRBV12-4 and J usage is TRBJ2-1, with 7 bases identical to TRBD2. The CDR3 is 13 residues long. V shed 3 bases and J 8 bases; nucleotides not matched to a gene: 4. CDR3 bases: TGTGCCAGCAGTTTCGCGGGAGCGGATGAGCAGTTCTTC. This gives the protein CASSFAGADEQFF.

This clone was observed once. The V call is TRBV27, the J call TRBJ2-5; possibly TRBD2 for D (5 bases). V lost 5 bases and J lost 10, with 14 bases in between. Looked up from germline, CDR1 is MNHEY and CDR2 is SMNVEV (reference sequence). This CDR3 is 12 amino acids long. Written as DNA, the CDR3 is TGTGCCAGCAGTCACACCCCGGCGGGCCAGTACTTC. This gives the protein CASSHTPAGQYF.

CDR3 sequence: CASSLTSARWQFF. The CDR3 bases are TGTGCCAGCAGCTTAACTAGCGCCCGGTGGCAGTTCTTC. The chain recombines TRBV7-2 with TRBJ2-1, with 7 bases that match TRBD2. The J segment lost 12 bases and the V segment lost 2 bases, leaving 7 bases of the junction unmatched. Germline assignment: CDR1 SGHTA and CDR2 FQGNSA. CDR3 length equals 13 residues.

The genes are TRBV3-1 (or the pseudogene TRBV3-2) and TRBJ1-1; TRBD1 might be the D (6 bases). The germline V gene has CDR1 LGHDT and CDR2 YNNKEL (reference sequence). This CDR3 has 15 residues. Trimming took off 3 bases at V and 0 bases at J, with 11 bases between the two ends. The CDR3 DNA reads TGTGCCAGCAGCCAGGGGAGGACAGTGAACACTGAAGCTTTCTTT. This sequence encodes CASSQGRTVNTEAFF.

On this clone itself: The DNA is omitted, as the CDR3 cannot be located on it reliably, and the CDR3 follows TCRdb's listing. V usage is TRBV27 and J usage is TRBJ1-3. Germline V lookup: CDR1 MNHEY, CDR2 SMNVEV (reference sequence). The CDR3 comprises 14 residues, both ends counted. The CDR3 loop reads CASSSSGWGNTIYF.

V is TRBV28 and J is TRBJ1-3; TRBD1 might be the D (5 bases). Germline V gene lookup returns CDR1 MDHEN and CDR2 SYDVKM. Between the trimmed V and J ends, which lost 7 bases and 0 bases, there was a span of 13 bases. The CDR3 consists of 15 residues. The CDR3 reads CASTPGGFSGNTIYF. In DNA form, the CDR3 reads TGTGCCAGCACCCCGGGGGGGTTCTCTGGAAACACCATATATTTT.

The chain couples TRBV7-3 to TRBJ1-3, with D hard to call. Germline V gene data show CDR1 as SGHTA and CDR2 as FQGTGA. V dropped 2 bases and J dropped 2 bases, with 7 bases sitting between them. The CDR3 sequence is 14 residues long. CDR3 amino acids: CASSLGGAGNTIYF. The CDR3 nucleotides are TGTGCCAGCAGCTTAGGCGGGGCTGGAAACACCATATATTTT.

The chain combines TRBV11-2 with TRBJ2-5; maybe TRBD2 (7 bases). V shed 1 base and J shed 3 bases, with 18 bases lying between them. Looked up from germline, CDR1 is SGHAT and CDR2 is FQNNGV. The CDR3 consists of 17 residues. For the CDR3, the DNA is TGTGCCAGCAGCTTAGTCCTGTACGGGGGGCACAAAGAGACCCAGTACTTC. Its protein is CASSLVLYGGHKETQYF.

The chain employs TRBV19 and TRBJ1-4; D uncertain. This CDR3 is 16 amino acids long. Germline CDR1 and CDR2: LNHDA and SQIVND (reference sequence). V lost 6 bases to trimming and J lost 0 bases, with 14 bases between them. The chain's CDR3 is CASRVGAPTTNEKLFF. In DNA form, the CDR3 reads TGTGCCAGTAGAGTAGGCGCACCTACAACTAATGAAAAACTGTTTTTT.

This chain connects TRBV28 to TRBJ1-2; D is uncertain. There are 12 residues in the CDR3. V dropped 3 bases and J dropped 8 bases, with 10 bases sitting between them. Germline assignment: CDR1 MDHEN and CDR2 SYDVKM. As DNA, the CDR3 is TGTGCCAGCAGTTTGTTCCCCGAAGGCTACACCTTC. Protein: CASSLFPEGYTF.

The V gene is TRBV7-9, the J gene TRBJ2-1; D call uncertain. The CDR3 loop spans 14 amino acids. V dropped 8 bases and J dropped 0 bases, with 11 bases sitting between them. CDR1 and CDR2 from the germline V gene are SEHNR and FQNEAQ (reference sequence). The CDR3 loop is CASSKGISYNEQFF. DNA of the CDR3: TGTGCCAGCTCCAAGGGCATCTCCTACAATGAGCAGTTCTTC.

The V and J genes are TRBV15 and TRBJ1-2; D unclear. This CDR3 has 13 residues. V shed 0 bases and J shed 3 bases, with 5 bases lying between them. Germline CDR1 LNHNV, CDR2 YYDKDF (reference sequence). In DNA form, the CDR3 reads TGTGCCACCAGCAGAGATTCGGACTATGGCTACACCTTC. It is translated as CATSRDSDYGYTF.

The chain carries TRBV28 and TRBJ1-5; unclear D gene. The V and J ends lost 1 base and 4 bases respectively, with 5 bases between them. The CDR3 is made up of 13 amino acids. Germline values: CDR1 MDHEN, CDR2 SYDVKM. CDR3: CASSLSWNQPQHF. CDR3 in DNA: TGTGCCAGCAGTTTATCTTGGAATCAGCCCCAGCATTTT.

V and J are TRBV5-4 and TRBJ2-7; 7 bases are a match to TRBD2. The junction had 8 bases not matched to a gene; V was cut back by 4 bases and J by 1 base. The germline V gene encodes CDR1 SGHNT and CDR2 YYREEE (reference sequence). This CDR3 has 15 residues. The CDR3 reads CASSPELAESYEQYF. CDR3 nucleotides: TGTGCCAGCAGCCCCGAGCTAGCGGAATCCTACGAGCAGTACTTC.

The chain combines TRBV2 with TRBJ2-1; 11 bases are shared with TRBD2. In germline, CDR1 is SNHLY, CDR2 FYNNEI. The CDR3 is 13 amino acids. V lost 3 bases, J lost 15 bases, and 7 bases stayed unmatched. CDR3 residues: CASSEVAGGPGFF. In DNA, the CDR3 is TGTGCCAGCAGTGAGGTAGCGGGAGGGCCAGGGTTCTTC.

V gene TRBV19 combines with J gene TRBJ2-2; D is unclear. Germline V CDR1 and CDR2: LNHDA, SQIVND (reference sequence). The CDR3 consists of 15 residues. Between the trimmed V and J ends, which lost 7 bases and 0 bases, there was a span of 12 bases. In DNA, the CDR3 is TGTGCCAGTACCTTGATGGTCGCGAACACCGGGGAGCTGTTTTTT. This gives the protein CASTLMVANTGELFF. Full variable domain (missing parts from reference TRBV19 and TRBJ2-2): DGGITQSPKYLFRKEGQNVTLSCEQNLNHDAMYWYRQDPGQGLRLIYYSQIVNDFQKGDIAEGYSVSREKKESFPLTVTSAQKNPTAFYLCASTLMVANTGELFFGEGSRLTVL.

The chain joins TRBV25-1 to TRBJ1-4; 8 bases line up with TRBD1. V lost 3 bases, J lost 3 bases, and 6 bases stayed unmatched. Germline V gene sequence: CDR1 MGHDK, CDR2 SYGVNS. This CDR3 spans 16 amino acids. CDR3 in amino acids: CASSDLGQAANEKLFF. In DNA form, the CDR3 reads TGTGCCAGCAGTGACCTGGGACAGGCGGCTAATGAAAAACTGTTTTTT.

The rearrangement joins TRBV19 to TRBJ2-5; D gene ambiguous. The CDR3 extends over 13 amino acids. Trimming removed 6 bases at V and 2 bases at J, with 10 bases between. Germline V CDR1 and CDR2: LNHDA, SQIVND (reference sequence). The CDR3 coding sequence is TGTGCCAGTAGGGACCTCCTACAAGAGACCCAGTACTTC. As protein: CASRDLLQETQYF.

This rearrangement joins TRBV7-9 to TRBJ1-6; D unclear. V was pared by 1 base and J by 1 base, with 17 bases between. The CDR3 runs 19 residues. The germline V gene encodes CDR1 SEHNR and CDR2 FQNEAQ (reference sequence). CDR3 DNA sequence: TGTGCCAGCAGCTTAGAGGTGACCGGCTCGGGGTCCTATAATTCACCCCTCCACTTT. It translates to CASSLEVTGSGSYNSPLHF.

The gene calls are TRBV3-1 (or the pseudogene TRBV3-2) and TRBJ1-6; D is unclear. This CDR3 is 14 amino acids long. The V gene lost 2 bases and the J gene lost 9 bases, with 11 bases spanning the gap. Germline V gene lookup returns CDR1 LGHDT and CDR2 YNNKEL (reference sequence). The CDR3 nucleotides read TGTGCCAGCAGCCAAAACCGGGGATCTTCACCCCTCCACTTT. It encodes CASSQNRGSSPLHF.

The chain uses TRBV11-3 and TRBJ1-2; TRBD1 is a possible D gene (5 bases). Germline V CDR1 and CDR2: SGHNT, YENEEA. Trimming pared 5 bases from V and 5 bases from J, leaving 12 bases between. The CDR3 has 13 amino acids. Here the CDR3 DNA reads TGTGCCAGCAGCCCGGGGGAACAGTATGGCTACACCTTC. It specifies CASSPGEQYGYTF.

This clone was recorded only once. The V and J genes are TRBV19 and TRBJ1-1, with a possible D match to TRBD1 (5 bases). The CDR3 extends over 15 amino acids. The V end was cut by 1 base, the J end by 0 bases, with 9 bases between. Germline V gene sequence: CDR1 LNHDA, CDR2 SQIVND (reference sequence). The CDR3 DNA follows: TGTGCCAGTAGTATAGGTCCAGGGCTGAACACTGAAGCTTTCTTT. Translated: CASSIGPGLNTEAFF.